These T cell receptor beta chains were read from a single sample in a study of cytomegalovirus exposure and HLA in healthy donors. Using immunoSEQ multiplex PCR, the repertoire was profiled, and TCRdb retains in-frame clones only, with some absent. The data show some 120,000 clones, 80% seen once. Sequenced input: PBMCs. Receptors were obtained from a man between 40 and 49 years old in good health and CMV-seronegative. Each CDR3 is given with its conserved first and last residue. D genes are given only for firm matches. Expanded clones are given a class, and other clones once, few, many or no size at all.

size	length	D	V	J	CDR3	DNA
few	14	TRBD1	TRBV5-6	TRBJ2-7	CASSAWTGSYEQYF	TGTGCCAGCAGCGCCTGGACAGGGAGCTACGAGCAGTACTTC
-	14	TRBD1	TRBV5-1	TRBJ1-4	CASSSGTGGEKLFF	TGCGCCAGCAGCTCCGGGACAGGGGGGGAAAAACTGTTTTTT
once	14	-	TRBV7-6	TRBJ2-7	CASSLETGTYEQYF	TGTGCCAGCAGCTTAGAGACGGGGACCTACGAGCAGTACTTC
once	15	TRBD2	TRBV7-8	TRBJ2-5	CASSLAGLAGGTQYF	TGTGCCAGCAGCTTAGCGGGACTAGCGGGTGGGACCCAGTACTTC
-	14	-	TRBV18	TRBJ2-4	CASSQGGLANIQYF	TGTGCCAGCTCTCAGGGGGGTTTGGCCAACATTCAGTACTTC
-	15	TRBD2	TRBV9	TRBJ2-1	CASSSLAGGYNEQFF	TGTGCCAGCAGCTCCCTAGCGGGGGGCTACAATGAGCAGTTCTTC
few	15	-	TRBV19	TRBJ1-6	CASSNRRDYNSPLHF	TGTGCCAGTAGTAATCGACGGGATTATAATTCACCCCTCCACTTT
-	15	-	TRBV2	TRBJ2-7	CASSDRQAFSYEQYF	TGTGCCAGCAGTGATAGGCAGGCCTTCTCCTACGAGCAGTACTTC
-	14	-	TRBV6-6	TRBJ2-3	CASSFIVSTDTQYF	TGTGCCAGCAGTTTCATAGTGAGCACAGATACGCAGTATTTT
-	15	TRBD1	TRBV19	TRBJ2-2	CASSTTGSYTGELFF	TGTGCCAGTTCAACGACAGGGTCTTACACCGGGGAGCTGTTTTTT
-	16	-	TRBV13	TRBJ2-3	CASSPARSGSTDTQYF	TGTGCCAGCAGCCCCGCGCGAAGCGGCAGCACAGATACGCAGTATTTT
-	17	-	TRBV28	TRBJ1-3	CASSLAPAGYSGNTIYF	TGTGCCAGCAGTTTGGCTCCGGCAGGCTACTCTGGAAACACCATATATTTT
-	13	TRBD1	TRBV7-9	TRBJ1-2	CASNPLQGRGYTF	TGTGCCAGCAACCCCTTACAGGGGAGAGGCTACACCTTC
-	14	-	TRBV27	TRBJ2-7	CASSPLRGFDEQYF	TGTGCCAGCAGTCCCCTTAGGGGTTTCGACGAGCAGTACTTC
-	13	TRBD1	TRBV30	TRBJ1-2	CAWRAGGTAGYTF	TGTGCCTGGAGGGCAGGGGGGACAGCTGGCTACACCTTC
-	15	TRBD2	TRBV18	TRBJ2-2	CASSHGTGGTGELFF	TGTGCCAGCTCACATGGTACGGGAGGCACCGGGGAGCTGTTTTTT
-	13	-	TRBV30	TRBJ2-3	CAWTTGWGGFWYF	TGTGCCTGGACAACCGGCTGGGGGGGCTTCTGGTATTTT
-	16	-	TRBV7-8	TRBJ1-1	CASSLLWGGIVTEAFF	TGTGCCAGCAGCTTACTGTGGGGGGGCATTGTCACTGAAGCTTTCTTT
-	15	TRBD1	TRBV5-4	TRBJ1-5	CASSSDRGAGQPQHF	TGTGCCAGCAGCAGCGACAGGGGTGCGGGTCAGCCCCAGCATTTT
-	16	-	TRBV6-1	TRBJ1-1	CASSEPPGTANTEAFF	TGTGCCAGCAGTGAACCCCCGGGAACCGCGAACACTGAAGCTTTCTTT
-	15	-	TRBV11-2	TRBJ2-5	CASSPPGKPQETQYF	TGTGCCAGCAGCCCCCCGGGGAAACCCCAGGAGACCCAGTACTTC
-	15	TRBD2	TRBV9	TRBJ2-1	CASSVDSGSYNEQFF	TGTGCCAGCAGCGTAGATAGCGGGAGTTACAATGAGCAGTTCTTC
-	15	-	TRBV27	TRBJ1-5	CASSLNPLSGQPQHF	TGTGCCAGCAGTTTAAACCCCTTAAGCGGTCAGCCCCAGCATTTT
-	16	-	TRBV28	TRBJ1-1	CASSLYVARVNTEAFF	TGTGCCAGCAGTTTATATGTCGCGCGGGTGAACACTGAAGCTTTCTTT
-	14	TRBD1	TRBV5-1	TRBJ2-2	CASTRDRATGELFF	TGCGCCAGCACCCGGGACAGGGCCACCGGGGAGCTGTTTTTT
-	13	-	TRBV28	TRBJ1-2	CASTSWGEGGYTF	TGTGCCAGCACCTCGTGGGGGGAGGGTGGCTACACCTTC
-	13	-	TRBV7-3	TRBJ2-2	CASSSTNTGELFF	TGTGCCAGCAGCTCTACGAACACCGGGGAGCTGTTTTTT
-	16	TRBD2	TRBV15	TRBJ2-1	CATSRGIAGSYNEQFF	TGTGCCACCAGCAGGGGAATAGCGGGGTCCTACAATGAGCAGTTCTTC
once	17	-	TRBV7-2	TRBJ2-6	CASSPRGSSFGANVLTF	TGTGCCAGCAGCCCTAGGGGCTCCTCTTTCGGGGCCAACGTCCTGACTTTC
-	12	-	TRBV2	TRBJ1-1	CASKSWSTEAFF	TGTGCCAGCAAAAGTTGGAGCACTGAAGCTTTCTTT
-	13	-	TRBV30	TRBJ2-3	CAWNGLSTDTQYF	TGTGCCTGGAACGGGTTATCCACAGATACGCAGTATTTT
-	13	TRBD2	TRBV2	TRBJ2-2	CASSGTSPGELFF	TGTGCCAGCAGTGGGACTAGCCCCGGGGAGCTGTTTTTT
-	15	-	TRBV4-1	TRBJ2-1	CASSQRKRDRNEQFF	TGCGCCAGCAGCCAAAGGAAAAGAGACAGGAATGAGCAGTTCTTC
-	13	-	TRBV25-1	TRBJ2-3	CASSEQGTDTQYF	TGTGCCAGCAGTGAACAGGGCACAGATACGCAGTATTTT
-	15	-	TRBV5-1	TRBJ2-5	CASSFTGNTGETQYF	TGCGCCAGCAGCTTTACCGGGAACACGGGGGAGACCCAGTACTTC
-	13	-	TRBV4-2	TRBJ2-7	CASSQAGSYEQYF	TGTGCCAGCAGCCAGGCAGGCTCCTACGAGCAGTACTTC